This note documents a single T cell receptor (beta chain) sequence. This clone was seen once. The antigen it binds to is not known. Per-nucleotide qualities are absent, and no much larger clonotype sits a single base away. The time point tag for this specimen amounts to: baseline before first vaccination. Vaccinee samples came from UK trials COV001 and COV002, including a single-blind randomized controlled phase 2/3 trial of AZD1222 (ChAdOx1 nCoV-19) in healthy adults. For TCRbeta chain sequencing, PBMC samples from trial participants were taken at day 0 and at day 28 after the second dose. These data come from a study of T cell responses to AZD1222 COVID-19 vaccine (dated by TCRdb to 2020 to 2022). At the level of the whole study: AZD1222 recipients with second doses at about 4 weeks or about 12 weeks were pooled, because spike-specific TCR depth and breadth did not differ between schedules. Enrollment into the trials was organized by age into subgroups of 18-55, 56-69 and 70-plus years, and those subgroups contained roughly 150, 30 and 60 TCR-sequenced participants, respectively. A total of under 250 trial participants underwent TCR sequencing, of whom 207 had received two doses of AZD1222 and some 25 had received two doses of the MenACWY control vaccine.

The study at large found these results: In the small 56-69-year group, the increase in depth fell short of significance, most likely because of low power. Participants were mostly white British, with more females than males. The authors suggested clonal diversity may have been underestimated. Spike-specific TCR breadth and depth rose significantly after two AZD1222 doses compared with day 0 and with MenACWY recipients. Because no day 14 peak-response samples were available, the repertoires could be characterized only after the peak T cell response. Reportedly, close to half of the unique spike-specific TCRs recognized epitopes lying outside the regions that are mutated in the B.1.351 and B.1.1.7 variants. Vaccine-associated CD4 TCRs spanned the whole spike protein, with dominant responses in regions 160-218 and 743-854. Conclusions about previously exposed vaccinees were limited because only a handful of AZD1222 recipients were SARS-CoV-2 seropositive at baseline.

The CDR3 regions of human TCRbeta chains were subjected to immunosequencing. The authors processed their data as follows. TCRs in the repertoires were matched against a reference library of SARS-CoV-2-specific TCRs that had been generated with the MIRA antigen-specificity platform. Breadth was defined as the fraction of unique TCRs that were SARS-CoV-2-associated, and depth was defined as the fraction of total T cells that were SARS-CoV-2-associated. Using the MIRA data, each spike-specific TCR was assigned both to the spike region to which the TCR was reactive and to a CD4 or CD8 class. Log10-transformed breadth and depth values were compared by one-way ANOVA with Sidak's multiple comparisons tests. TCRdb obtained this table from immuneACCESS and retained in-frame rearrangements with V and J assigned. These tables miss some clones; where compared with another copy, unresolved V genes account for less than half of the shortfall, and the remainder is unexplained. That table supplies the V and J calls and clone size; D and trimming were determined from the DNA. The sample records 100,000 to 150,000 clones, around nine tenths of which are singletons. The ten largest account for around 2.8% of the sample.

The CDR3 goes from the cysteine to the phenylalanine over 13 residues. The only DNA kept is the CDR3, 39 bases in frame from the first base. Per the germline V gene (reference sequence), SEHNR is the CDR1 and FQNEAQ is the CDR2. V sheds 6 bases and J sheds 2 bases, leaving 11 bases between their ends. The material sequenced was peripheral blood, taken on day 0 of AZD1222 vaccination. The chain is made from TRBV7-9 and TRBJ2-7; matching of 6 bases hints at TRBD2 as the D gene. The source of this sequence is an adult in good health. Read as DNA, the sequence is TGTGCCAGCAGTTCAGGAGGGCCCTACGAGCAGTACTTC. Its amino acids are CASSSGGPYEQYF.